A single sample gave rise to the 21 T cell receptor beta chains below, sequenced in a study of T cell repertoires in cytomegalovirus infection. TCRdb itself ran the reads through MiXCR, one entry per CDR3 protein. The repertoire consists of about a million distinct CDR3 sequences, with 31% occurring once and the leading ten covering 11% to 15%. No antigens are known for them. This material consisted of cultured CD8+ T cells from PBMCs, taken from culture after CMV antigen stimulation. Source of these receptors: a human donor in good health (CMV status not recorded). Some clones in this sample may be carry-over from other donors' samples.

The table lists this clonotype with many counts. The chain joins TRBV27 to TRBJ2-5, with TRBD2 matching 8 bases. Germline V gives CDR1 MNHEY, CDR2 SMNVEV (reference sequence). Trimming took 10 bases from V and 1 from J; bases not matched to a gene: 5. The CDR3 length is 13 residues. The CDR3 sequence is CATAGGRQETQYF. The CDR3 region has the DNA TGTGCCACCGCGGGGGGCCGCCAAGAGACCCAGTACTTC.

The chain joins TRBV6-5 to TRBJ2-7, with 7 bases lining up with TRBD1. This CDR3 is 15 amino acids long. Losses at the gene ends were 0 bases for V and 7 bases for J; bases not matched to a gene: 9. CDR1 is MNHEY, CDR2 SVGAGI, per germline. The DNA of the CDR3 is TGTGCCAGCAGTTACTCGGCGACAGGGTGCGATGAGCAGTACTTC. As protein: CASSYSATGCDEQYF.

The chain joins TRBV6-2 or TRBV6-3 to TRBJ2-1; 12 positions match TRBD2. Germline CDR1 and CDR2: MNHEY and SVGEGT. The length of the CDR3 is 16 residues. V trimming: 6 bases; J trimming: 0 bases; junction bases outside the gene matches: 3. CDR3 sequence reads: CASRRLAGASYNEQFF. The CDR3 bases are TGTGCCAGCAGGCGACTAGCGGGGGCCTCCTACAATGAGCAGTTCTTC.

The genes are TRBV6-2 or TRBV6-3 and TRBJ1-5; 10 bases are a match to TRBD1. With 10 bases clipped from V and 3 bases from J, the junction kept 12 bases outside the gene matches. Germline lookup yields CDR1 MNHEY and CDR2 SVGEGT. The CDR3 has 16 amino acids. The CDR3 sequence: CATARDRGRLNQPQHF. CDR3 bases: TGTGCCACCGCAAGGGACAGGGGAAGACTCAATCAGCCCCAGCATTTT.

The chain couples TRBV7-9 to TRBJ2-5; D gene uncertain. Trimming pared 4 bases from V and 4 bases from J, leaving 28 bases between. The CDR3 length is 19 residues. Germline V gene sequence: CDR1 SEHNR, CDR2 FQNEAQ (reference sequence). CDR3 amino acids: CASSSASWSQTRPRETQYF. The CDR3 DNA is TGTGCCAGCAGCTCCGCTTCTTGGAGCCAAACCCGCCCACGAGAGACCCAGTACTTC. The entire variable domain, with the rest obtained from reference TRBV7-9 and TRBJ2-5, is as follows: DTGVSQNPRHKITKRGQNVTFRCDPISEHNRLYWYRQTLGQGPEFLTYFQNEAQLEKSRLLSDRFSAERPKGSFSTLEIQRTEQGDSAMYLCASSSASWSQTRPRETQYFGPGTRLLVL.

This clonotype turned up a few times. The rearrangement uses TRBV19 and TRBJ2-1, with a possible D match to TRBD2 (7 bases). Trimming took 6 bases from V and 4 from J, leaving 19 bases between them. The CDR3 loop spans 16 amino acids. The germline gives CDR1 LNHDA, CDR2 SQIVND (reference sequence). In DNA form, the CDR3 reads TGTGCCAGTAGCGCTGACTTCGGGGGGCAGTACAATGAGCAGTTCTTC. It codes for CASSADFGGQYNEQFF.

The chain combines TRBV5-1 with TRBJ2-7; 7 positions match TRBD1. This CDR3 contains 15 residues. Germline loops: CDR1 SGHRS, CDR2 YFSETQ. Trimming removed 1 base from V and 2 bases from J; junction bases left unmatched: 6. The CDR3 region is CASSLRQGAAYEQYF. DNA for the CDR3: TGCGCCAGCAGCTTGAGACAGGGCGCGGCCTACGAGCAGTACTTC.

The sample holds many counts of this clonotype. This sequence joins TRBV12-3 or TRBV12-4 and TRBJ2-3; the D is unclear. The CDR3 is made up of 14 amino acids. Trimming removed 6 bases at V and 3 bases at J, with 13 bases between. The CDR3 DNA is TGTGCCAGCAGCTTTGGTGGTCGTACAGATACGCAGTATTTT. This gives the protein CASSFGGRTDTQYF.

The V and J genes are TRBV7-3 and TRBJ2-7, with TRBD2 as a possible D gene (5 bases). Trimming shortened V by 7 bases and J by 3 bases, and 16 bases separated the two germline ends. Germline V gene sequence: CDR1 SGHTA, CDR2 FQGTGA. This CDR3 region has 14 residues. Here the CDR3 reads CASNRPPGSYEQYF. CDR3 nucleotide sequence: TGTGCCAGCAACCGCCCCCCTGGGAGCTACGAGCAGTACTTC.

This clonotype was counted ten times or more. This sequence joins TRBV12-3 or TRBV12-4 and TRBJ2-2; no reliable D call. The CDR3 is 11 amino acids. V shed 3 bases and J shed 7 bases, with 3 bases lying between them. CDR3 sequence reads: CASSFNGELFF. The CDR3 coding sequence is TGTGCCAGCAGTTTCAACGGGGAGCTGTTTTTT.

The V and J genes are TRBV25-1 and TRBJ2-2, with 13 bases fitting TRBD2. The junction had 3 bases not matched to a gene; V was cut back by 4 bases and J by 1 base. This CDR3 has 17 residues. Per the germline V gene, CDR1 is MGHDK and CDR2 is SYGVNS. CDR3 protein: CASSAGTSGENTGELFF. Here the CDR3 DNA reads TGTGCCAGCAGTGCGGGGACTAGCGGGGAGAACACCGGGGAGCTGTTTTTT.

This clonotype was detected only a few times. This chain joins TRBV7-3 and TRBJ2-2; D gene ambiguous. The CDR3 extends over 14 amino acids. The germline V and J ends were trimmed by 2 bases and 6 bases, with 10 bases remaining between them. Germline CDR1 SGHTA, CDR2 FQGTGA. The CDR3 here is CASSLYKGPGELFF. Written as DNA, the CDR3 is TGTGCCAGCAGCTTATACAAAGGCCCCGGGGAGCTGTTTTTT.

The CDR3 DNA reads TGTGCCAGCAGCTTAGTGGGAAAAGTCGGGGAGCTGTTTTTT. Translated, it gives CASSLVGKVGELFF. The chain carries TRBV7-9 and TRBJ2-2, with no clear D. Germline V lookup: CDR1 SEHNR, CDR2 FQNEAQ (reference sequence). This CDR3 spans 14 amino acids. Trimming stripped 1 base from V and 7 bases from J, with 10 bases between.

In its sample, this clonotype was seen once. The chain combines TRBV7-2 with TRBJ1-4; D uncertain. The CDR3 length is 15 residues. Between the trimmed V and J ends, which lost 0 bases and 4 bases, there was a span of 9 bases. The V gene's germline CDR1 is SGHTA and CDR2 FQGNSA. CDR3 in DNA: TGTGCCAGCAGCTTAGCAGAGCAGTTTAATGAAAAACTGTTTTTT. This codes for CASSLAEQFNEKLFF.

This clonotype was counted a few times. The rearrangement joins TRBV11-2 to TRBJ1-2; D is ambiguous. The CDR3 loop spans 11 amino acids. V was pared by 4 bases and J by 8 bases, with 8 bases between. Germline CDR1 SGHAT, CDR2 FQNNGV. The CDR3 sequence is CASSSFEGYTF. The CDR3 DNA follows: TGTGCCAGCAGCTCCTTCGAAGGCTACACCTTC.

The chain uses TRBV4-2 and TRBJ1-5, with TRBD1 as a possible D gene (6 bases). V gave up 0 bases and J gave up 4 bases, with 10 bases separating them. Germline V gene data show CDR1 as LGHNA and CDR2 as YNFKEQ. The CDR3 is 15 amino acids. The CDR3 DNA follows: TGTGCCAGCAGCCAAGATCTAGGGGGTAATCAGCCCCAGCATTTT. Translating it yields CASSQDLGGNQPQHF.

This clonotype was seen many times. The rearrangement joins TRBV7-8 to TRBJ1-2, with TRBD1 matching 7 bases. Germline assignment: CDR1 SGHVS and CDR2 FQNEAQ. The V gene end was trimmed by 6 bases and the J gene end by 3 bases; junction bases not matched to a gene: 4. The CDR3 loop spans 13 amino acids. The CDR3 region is CASSSGQDYGYTF. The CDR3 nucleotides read TGTGCCAGCAGTTCTGGACAGGACTATGGCTACACCTTC.

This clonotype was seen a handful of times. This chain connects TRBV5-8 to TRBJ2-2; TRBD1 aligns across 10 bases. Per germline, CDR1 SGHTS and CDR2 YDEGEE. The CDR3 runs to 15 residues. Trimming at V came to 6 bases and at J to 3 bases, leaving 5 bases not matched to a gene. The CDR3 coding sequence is TGTGCCAGCAACGAGGGGACAGGGGACACCGGGGAGCTGTTTTTT. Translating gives CASNEGTGDTGELFF.

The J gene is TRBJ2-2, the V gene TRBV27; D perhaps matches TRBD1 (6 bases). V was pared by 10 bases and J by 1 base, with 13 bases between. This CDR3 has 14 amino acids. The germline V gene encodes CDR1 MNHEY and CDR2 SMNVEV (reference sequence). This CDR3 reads CATRMGQNTGELFF. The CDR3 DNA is TGTGCCACCAGGATGGGACAGAACACCGGGGAGCTGTTTTTT.

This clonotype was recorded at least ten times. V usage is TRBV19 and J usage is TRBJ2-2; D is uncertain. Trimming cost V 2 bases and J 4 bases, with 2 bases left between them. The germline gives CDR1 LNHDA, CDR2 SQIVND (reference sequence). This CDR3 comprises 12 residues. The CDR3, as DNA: TGTGCCAGTAGTATATCCACCGGGGAGCTGTTTTTT. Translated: CASSISTGELFF.

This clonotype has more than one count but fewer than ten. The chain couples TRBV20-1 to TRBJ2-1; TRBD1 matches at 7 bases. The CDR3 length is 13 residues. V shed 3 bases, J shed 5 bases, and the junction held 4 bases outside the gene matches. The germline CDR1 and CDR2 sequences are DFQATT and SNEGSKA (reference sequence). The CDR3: CSARGQWNNEQFF. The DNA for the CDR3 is TGCAGTGCTAGGGGACAGTGGAACAATGAGCAGTTCTTC.